This paragraph reports one T cell receptor beta chain. The antigen is undetermined. These data belong to a study of shared clonotypes between healthy human individuals. The study, taken as a whole, reports: Relative to their counterparts shared across all four donors, non-shared clonotypes exhibited diminished generation probabilities.

Deep-level running was used for the assay. The material for each subset, its genomic DNA, was split evenly across several immunoSEQ plates. Sequencing used immunoSEQ multiplex PCR; TCRdb keeps in-frame clones, though not all of them. The data contain fewer than 850,000 clones, around 72% of them singletons. V dropped 6 bases and J dropped 7; count of bases not matched to a gene: 12. Germline loops: CDR1 SQVTM, CDR2 ANQGSEA. This CDR3 contains 15 residues. The sequence came from a woman aged 30 to 39 in good health. The chain couples TRBV29-1 to TRBJ2-7; 13 bases are shared with TRBD2. Sample: memory CD4+ T cells sorted from blood. The subset is: CD45RA-negative fraction. This chain's CDR3 is CSVTDFGLAGDEQYF. CDR3 bases: TGCAGCGTCACGGATTTTGGACTAGCGGGAGATGAGCAGTACTTC.